This T cell receptor beta chain was identified in a study of blood T cells in healthy people across ages. The study's findings and limits: Researchers deemed the diversity estimates from one million T cells underestimates.

Germline V gene sequence: CDR1 MNHNY, CDR2 SVGAGI (reference sequence). V lost 8 bases and J lost 7; bases outside the gene matches: 14. CDR3 length equals 15 residues. A sample-barcoded 5' primer and a J-beta primer mix were used in a second PCR of roughly 6 to 11 cycles. CDR3-containing paired-end reads numbered at least 3 million in each sample. Using its own MiXCR run on the 5' RACE reads, TCRdb lists one record per CDR3 protein. The data contain hundreds of thousands of distinct CDR3 sequences, 30% to 45% of them singletons. A note on this clonotype: Its antigen is not known.

The clonotype originates from a man between 18 and 29 years old in good health. Sequencing input: blood. The chain uses TRBV6-6 and TRBJ2-7; 10 bases align to TRBD2. The CDR3 region has the DNA TGTGCCAGCTCCAACAAGCGGGGGGGCTTCAATGAGCAGTACTTC. It specifies CASSNKRGGFNEQYF.